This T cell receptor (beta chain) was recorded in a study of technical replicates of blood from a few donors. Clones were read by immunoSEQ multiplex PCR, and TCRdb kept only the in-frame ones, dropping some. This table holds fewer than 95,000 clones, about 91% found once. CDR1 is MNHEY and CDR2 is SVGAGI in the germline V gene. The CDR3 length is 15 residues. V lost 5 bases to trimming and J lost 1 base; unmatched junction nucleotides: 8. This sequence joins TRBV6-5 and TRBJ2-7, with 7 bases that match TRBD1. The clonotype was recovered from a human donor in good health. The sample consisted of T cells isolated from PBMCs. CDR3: CASSHGPGGSYEQYF. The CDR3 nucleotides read TGTGCCAGCAGTCACGGTCCAGGGGGTTCCTACGAGCAGTACTTC.